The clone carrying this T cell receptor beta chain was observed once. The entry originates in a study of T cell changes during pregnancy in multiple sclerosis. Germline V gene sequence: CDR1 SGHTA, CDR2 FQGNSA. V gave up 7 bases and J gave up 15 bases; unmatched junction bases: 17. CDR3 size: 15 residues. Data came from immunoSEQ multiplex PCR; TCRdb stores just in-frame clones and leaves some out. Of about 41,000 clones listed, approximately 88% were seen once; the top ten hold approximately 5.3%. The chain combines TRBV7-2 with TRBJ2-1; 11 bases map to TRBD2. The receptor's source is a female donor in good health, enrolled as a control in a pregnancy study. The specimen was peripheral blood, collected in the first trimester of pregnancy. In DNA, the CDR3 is TGTGCCAGCACCCAAAATTCTGCTAGCGGGGGGCCTCTGTTCTTC. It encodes CASTQNSASGGPLFF.